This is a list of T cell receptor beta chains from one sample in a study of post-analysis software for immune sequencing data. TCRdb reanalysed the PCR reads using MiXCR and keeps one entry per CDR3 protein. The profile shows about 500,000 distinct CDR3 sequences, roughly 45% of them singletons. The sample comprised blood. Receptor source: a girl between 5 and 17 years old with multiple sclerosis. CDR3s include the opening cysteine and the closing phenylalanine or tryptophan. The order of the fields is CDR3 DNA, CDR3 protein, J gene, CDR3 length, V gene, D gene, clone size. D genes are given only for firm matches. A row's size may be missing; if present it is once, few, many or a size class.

CDR3 DNA: TGTGCCAGCAGCTTAGGGGTAGCGGGAGGAGCGGACAATGAGCAGTTCTTC
CDR3 protein: CASSLGVAGGADNEQFF
J gene: TRBJ2-1
CDR3 length: 17
V gene: TRBV7-8
D gene: TRBD2
clone size: -

CDR3 DNA: TGTGCCAGCAGTGAAGGACTGGGGAGAACCTACGAGCAGTACTTC
CDR3 protein: CASSEGLGRTYEQYF
J gene: TRBJ2-7
CDR3 length: 15
V gene: TRBV6-1
D gene: -
clone size: -

CDR3 DNA: TGCAGTGCCCTAGACTACAATGAGCAGTTCTTC
CDR3 protein: CSALDYNEQFF
J gene: TRBJ2-1
CDR3 length: 11
V gene: TRBV20-1
D gene: -
clone size: -

CDR3 DNA: TGTGCCAGCAGTCCCAGACAGGAAGATAGCAATCAGCCCCAGCATTTT
CDR3 protein: CASSPRQEDSNQPQHF
J gene: TRBJ1-5
CDR3 length: 16
V gene: TRBV27
D gene: -
clone size: -

CDR3 DNA: TGTGCCAGCAGCGCCTCGGACAGGGGGCTATACGAGCAGTACTTC
CDR3 protein: CASSASDRGLYEQYF
J gene: TRBJ2-7
CDR3 length: 15
V gene: TRBV9
D gene: TRBD1
clone size: few

CDR3 DNA: TGCAGTGCTAGAGAAGGCCAGAATGCGGGTTGGGAGCAGTACTTC
CDR3 protein: CSAREGQNAGWEQYF
J gene: TRBJ2-5
CDR3 length: 15
V gene: TRBV20-1
D gene: -
clone size: -

CDR3 DNA: TGTGCCACCCAAAACTGGGACGGAATCTACAATGAGCAGTTCTTC
CDR3 protein: CATQNWDGIYNEQFF
J gene: TRBJ2-1
CDR3 length: 15
V gene: TRBV27
D gene: -
clone size: -

CDR3 DNA: TGCAGCGTTGGCGGTATTATGAACACTGAAGCTTTCTTT
CDR3 protein: CSVGGIMNTEAFF
J gene: TRBJ1-1
CDR3 length: 13
V gene: TRBV29-1
D gene: -
clone size: -

CDR3 DNA: TGCAGTGTCCCAGGACAGGGGAACACTGAAGCTTTCTTT
CDR3 protein: CSVPGQGNTEAFF
J gene: TRBJ1-1
CDR3 length: 13
V gene: TRBV20-1
D gene: TRBD1
clone size: -

CDR3 DNA: TGTGCCAGCAGCTTCATGGCAGCCTCCTACGAGCAGTACTTC
CDR3 protein: CASSFMAASYEQYF
J gene: TRBJ2-7
CDR3 length: 14
V gene: TRBV13
D gene: -
clone size: -

CDR3 DNA: TGCAGTGCTAGACGGACTATCGAGCAGTTCTTC
CDR3 protein: CSARRTIEQFF
J gene: TRBJ2-1
CDR3 length: 11
V gene: TRBV20-1
D gene: -
clone size: -

CDR3 DNA: TGTGCCAGCAGTTGGCGCGGTGAAGCTTTCTTT
CDR3 protein: CASSWRGEAFF
J gene: TRBJ1-1
CDR3 length: 11
V gene: TRBV12-3/TRBV12-4
D gene: -
clone size: -

CDR3 DNA: TGCAGCGTTGTGAGGGGGGAAGATGAAAAACTGTTTTTT
CDR3 protein: CSVVRGEDEKLFF
J gene: TRBJ1-4
CDR3 length: 13
V gene: TRBV29-1
D gene: -
clone size: -

CDR3 DNA: TGTGCCAGCAGCTTAACCGCCGACTACTCCTACGAGCAGTACTTC
CDR3 protein: CASSLTADYSYEQYF
J gene: TRBJ2-7
CDR3 length: 15
V gene: TRBV7-3
D gene: -
clone size: -

CDR3 DNA: TGTGCCAGCAGTTCTCTGCCGACTAGTGGTGGAGAGACCCAGTACTTC
CDR3 protein: CASSSLPTSGGETQYF
J gene: TRBJ2-5
CDR3 length: 16
V gene: TRBV27
D gene: -
clone size: few

CDR3 DNA: TGTGCCAGCAGCCCACCTGAGCGCGAGGACGACAATGAGCAGTTCTTC
CDR3 protein: CASSPPEREDDNEQFF
J gene: TRBJ2-1
CDR3 length: 16
V gene: TRBV7-6
D gene: -
clone size: once

CDR3 DNA: TGCAGTGCTAGTGAAGGGCACTATGGCTACACCTTC
CDR3 protein: CSASEGHYGYTF
J gene: TRBJ1-2
CDR3 length: 12
V gene: TRBV20-1
D gene: -
clone size: -

CDR3 DNA: TGCAGCGTGCAAACAAGTACTGAAGCTTTCTTT
CDR3 protein: CSVQTSTEAFF
J gene: TRBJ1-1
CDR3 length: 11
V gene: TRBV29-1
D gene: -
clone size: few

CDR3 DNA: TGTGCCAGCAGTTTGGGCACTTCGGGGACTGAAGCTTTCTTT
CDR3 protein: CASSLGTSGTEAFF
J gene: TRBJ1-1
CDR3 length: 14
V gene: TRBV12-3/TRBV12-4
D gene: -
clone size: few

CDR3 DNA: TGCAGTGCTAGAGTGGCAGCTCAGCATTTT
CDR3 protein: CSARVAAQHF
J gene: TRBJ1-5
CDR3 length: 10
V gene: TRBV20-1
D gene: -
clone size: few

CDR3 DNA: TGCAGTGCTAGAGATCATTGGGACACCGGGGAGCTGTTTTTT
CDR3 protein: CSARDHWDTGELFF
J gene: TRBJ2-2
CDR3 length: 14
V gene: TRBV20-1
D gene: -
clone size: once

CDR3 DNA: TGTGCCAGCAGCCCCCGGGAGCGTGCCTACAATGAGCAGTTCTTC
CDR3 protein: CASSPRERAYNEQFF
J gene: TRBJ2-1
CDR3 length: 15
V gene: TRBV12-3/TRBV12-4
D gene: -
clone size: few

CDR3 DNA: TGTGCCAGCAGTCAAACGAGGGGGGAGGGCACAGATACGCAGTATTTT
CDR3 protein: CASSQTRGEGTDTQYF
J gene: TRBJ2-3
CDR3 length: 16
V gene: TRBV6-6
D gene: -
clone size: -

CDR3 DNA: TGTGCCAGCAGTGTGGACAGGGAGTCCTACGAGCAGTACTTC
CDR3 protein: CASSVDRESYEQYF
J gene: TRBJ2-7
CDR3 length: 14
V gene: TRBV6-1
D gene: TRBD1
clone size: few

CDR3 DNA: TGCAGTGCTCCCGCCGGGATCGGACGGAACATTCAGTACTTC
CDR3 protein: CSAPAGIGRNIQYF
J gene: TRBJ2-4
CDR3 length: 14
V gene: TRBV20-1
D gene: -
clone size: few

CDR3 DNA: TGTGCCAGCAGTCAAACCCGGAATACGCAGTATTTT
CDR3 protein: CASSQTRNTQYF
J gene: TRBJ2-3
CDR3 length: 12
V gene: TRBV12-3/TRBV12-4
D gene: -
clone size: -

CDR3 DNA: TGCAGTGCCGAGTTCCAAGAGACCCAGTACTTC
CDR3 protein: CSAEFQETQYF
J gene: TRBJ2-5
CDR3 length: 11
V gene: TRBV20-1
D gene: -
clone size: -